These 27 T cell receptor beta chains originate from one sample sequenced in a study of response to subunit inactivated influenza vaccine. TCRdb itself ran the RT-PCR reads through MiXCR, one entry per CDR3 protein. The sample holds over 400,000 distinct CDR3 sequences, approximately 9.9% seen once. The input for sequencing was PBMCs from blood, taken more than 35 days after vaccination. The receptors come from a man between 45 and 60 years old who received an inactivated influenza vaccine.

This clonotype was picked up a small number of times. This chain connects TRBV20-1 to TRBJ2-3, with 11 bases identical to TRBD1. CDR3 length: 13 amino acids. Unmatched junction bases numbered 5, after V lost 6 bases and J lost 6 bases. Germline V gene sequence: CDR1 DFQATT, CDR2 SNEGSKA (reference sequence). Here the CDR3 DNA reads TGCAGTGCCAGGGGACAGGGGGAGGATACGCAGTATTTT. It codes for CSARGQGEDTQYF.

The V gene is TRBV7-8, the J gene TRBJ1-2, with a weak D call TRBD1 (5 bases). CDR1 and CDR2 from the germline V gene are SGHVS and FQNEAQ. Trimming pared 0 bases from V and 0 bases from J, leaving 20 bases between. This CDR3 has 19 residues. The DNA of the CDR3 is TGTGCCAGCAGCTTAGCGCTCCGGACAAAAGCACTTACTAACTATGGCTACACCTTC. It is translated as CASSLALRTKALTNYGYTF.

This clonotype was detected only a few times. This chain uses TRBV7-2 with TRBJ1-2; D gene uncertain. The CDR3 spans 13 residues. The V end lost 5 bases, the J end lost 4 bases, and 11 bases lay between the germline ends. CDR1 and CDR2 from the germline V gene are SGHTA and FQGNSA. The CDR3 sequence: CASSPRAVYGYTF. DNA of the CDR3: TGTGCCAGCAGCCCCCGGGCCGTCTATGGCTACACCTTC.

This clonotype appeared a few times. V is TRBV3-1 and J is TRBJ2-7, with a possible D match to TRBD2 (6 bases). The CDR3 spans 15 residues. Between the trimmed V and J ends, which lost 0 bases and 4 bases, there was a span of 13 bases. From germline, CDR1 is LGHDT and CDR2 YNNKEL (reference sequence). This chain's CDR3 is CASSQDSLAGYEQYF. CDR3 in DNA: TGTGCCAGCAGCCAAGATTCACTAGCTGGTTACGAGCAGTACTTC.

This clonotype was counted many times. The CDR3 region is CASSRDILGGTQYF. Written as DNA, the CDR3 is TGTGCCAGCAGCCGGGACATCCTTGGGGGGACCCAGTACTTC. This sequence joins TRBV11-2 and TRBJ2-5; tentatively, D is TRBD1 (6 bases). This CDR3 comprises 14 residues. V lost 5 bases and J 7 bases, leaving 17 bases between the germline ends. The germline gives CDR1 SGHAT, CDR2 FQNNGV.

This clonotype was observed many times. V and J are TRBV7-2 and TRBJ2-5, with a possible D match to TRBD2 (6 bases). The V end lost 0 bases, the J end lost 3 bases, and 8 bases lay between the germline ends. The length of the CDR3 is 14 residues. Germline V lookup: CDR1 SGHTA, CDR2 FQGNSA. CDR3 in DNA: TGTGCCAGCAGCTTAGCTCAGCGGGAAGAGACCCAGTACTTC. Amino acid sequence: CASSLAQREETQYF.

V gene TRBV12-3 or TRBV12-4 combines with J gene TRBJ2-1; 8 positions match TRBD2. The CDR3 consists of 16 residues. V shed 7 bases and J 0 bases; nucleotides not matched to a gene: 8. The CDR3 coding sequence is TGTGCCAGCAATCGAGGGACTAGAAGCTCCTACAATGAGCAGTTCTTC. It yields the protein CASNRGTRSSYNEQFF.

The rearrangement joins TRBV12-5 to TRBJ2-3; the D call may be TRBD1 or TRBD2 (5 bases each). In germline, CDR1 is LGHNT, CDR2 FRNRAP. The CDR3 contains 16 residues. With 10 bases removed from V and 1 base from J, the gap between germline ends came to 21 bases. The CDR3 is CATPLRGPDGTDTQYF. CDR3 in DNA: TGTGCTACCCCCTTGAGGGGTCCCGACGGCACAGATACGCAGTATTTT.

This clonotype was seen ten or more times. This sequence joins TRBV20-1 and TRBJ2-2; D gene uncertain. V lost 2 bases to trimming and J lost 2 bases, with 12 bases between them. The CDR3 extends over 15 amino acids. CDR1 and CDR2 (germline): DFQATT, SNEGSKA (reference sequence). The CDR3 loop is CSARRAGANTGELFF. The CDR3 DNA reads as TGCAGTGCTAGAAGGGCAGGAGCTAACACCGGGGAGCTGTTTTTT.

This clonotype was seen many times. This rearrangement joins TRBV10-3 to TRBJ2-7, with 7 bases lining up with TRBD2. V lost 6 bases to trimming and J lost 6 bases; unmatched junction nucleotides: 11. The germline gives CDR1 ENHRY, CDR2 SYGVKD. The CDR3 is 14 residues long. The DNA of the CDR3 is TGTGCCATCAGATACACTCTTGCGGGAGCCGAGCAGTACTTC. Translated, it gives CAIRYTLAGAEQYF.

This clonotype was seen repeatedly, ten times or more. The J gene is TRBJ1-6, the V gene TRBV6-5; possible D gene TRBD1, 6 bases. There are 18 residues in the CDR3. Germline V CDR1 and CDR2: MNHEY, SVGAGI. V was trimmed by 2 bases and J by 2 bases, leaving 16 bases between them. The CDR3 reads CASSYGGQGSAYNSPLHF. CDR3 coding DNA: TGTGCCAGCAGTTACGGGGGTCAGGGGAGCGCCTATAATTCACCCCTCCACTTT.

The V gene is TRBV15, the J gene TRBJ1-5; 11 nucleotides align to TRBD1. The CDR3 contains 16 residues. With 1 base clipped from V and 6 bases from J, the junction kept 5 bases outside the gene matches. Germline CDR1 reads LNHNV; CDR2 reads YYDKDF (reference sequence). This CDR3 is CATSRAGTGGFQPQHF. DNA of the CDR3: TGTGCCACCAGCAGAGCCGGGACAGGGGGTTTTCAGCCCCAGCATTTT.

The gene calls are TRBV11-3 and TRBJ2-3; a weak D match, TRBD2 (6 bases). The CDR3 consists of 14 residues. V lost 5 bases, J lost 3 bases, and 12 bases lay in between. Germline V gives CDR1 SGHNT, CDR2 YENEEA. DNA of the CDR3: TGTGCCAGCAGCCCGACTAGAAGGACAGATACGCAGTATTTT. This translates into CASSPTRRTDTQYF.

V gene TRBV6-1 combines with J gene TRBJ1-5; no definite D call. In germline, CDR1 is MNHNS, CDR2 SASEGT. CDR3 size: 15 residues. Trimming removed 8 bases from V and 0 bases from J, with 14 bases in between. CDR3 bases: TGTGCCAGCCTAGGACTGCCAAATAGCAATCAGCCCCAGCATTTT. This encodes CASLGLPNSNQPQHF.

The V gene is TRBV7-2, the J gene TRBJ2-1; D is possibly TRBD2 (5 bases). In germline, CDR1 is SGHTA, CDR2 FQGNSA. V gave up 2 bases and J gave up 8 bases, with 7 bases separating them. The CDR3 length is 12 residues. The CDR3 DNA reads as TGTGCCAGCAGCTTATACGGGGATGAGCAGTTCTTC. Its protein product is CASSLYGDEQFF.

The rearrangement links TRBV7-6 to TRBJ1-3; no firm D call. The V end lost 7 bases, the J end lost 0 bases, and 13 bases lay between the germline ends. This CDR3 contains 15 residues. Germline CDR1 reads SGHVS; CDR2 reads FNYEAQ. CDR3 loop: CASTKAASSGNTIYF. CDR3 sequence (DNA): TGTGCCAGCACGAAGGCCGCAAGCTCTGGAAACACCATATATTTT.

The genes are TRBV5-6 and TRBJ2-1; the match to TRBD1 covers 7 bases. V lost 4 bases, J lost 7 bases, and 11 bases stayed unmatched. The length of the CDR3 is 15 residues. Germline V gene lookup returns CDR1 SGHDT and CDR2 YYEEEE. The chain's CDR3 is CASSALQGFGNEQFF. CDR3 bases: TGTGCCAGCAGCGCGCTACAGGGGTTCGGGAATGAGCAGTTCTTC.

The J gene is TRBJ2-2, the V gene TRBV27, with a tentative D call TRBD2 (6 bases). Germline values: CDR1 MNHEY, CDR2 SMNVEV (reference sequence). Trimming stripped 1 base from V and 6 bases from J, with 12 bases between. This CDR3 comprises 15 residues. CDR3 sequence: CASSLYGSGPGELFF. The DNA of the CDR3 is TGTGCCAGCAGTTTATACGGGAGCGGGCCCGGGGAGCTGTTTTTT.

This clonotype was seen more than once but under ten times. The chain links TRBV12-3 or TRBV12-4 to TRBJ2-5; possible D gene TRBD1, 5 bases. The CDR3 covers 13 residues. Trimming took 1 base from V and 6 from J, leaving 9 bases between them. The CDR3 loop is CASSLGGLKTQYF. The DNA for the CDR3 is TGTGCCAGCAGTTTAGGGGGCTTAAAGACCCAGTACTTC.

This clonotype was counted once. The chain uses TRBV11-2 and TRBJ2-5, with TRBD2 matching over 13 bases. The CDR3 extends over 16 amino acids. Germline V CDR1 and CDR2: SGHAT, FQNNGV. Trimming removed 4 bases from V and 5 bases from J; junction bases left unmatched: 7. The CDR3 region is CASSSQLAGGSETQYF. CDR3 nucleotide sequence: TGTGCCAGCAGCTCTCAACTAGCGGGGGGGTCTGAGACCCAGTACTTC.

This clonotype has just one count. This chain links TRBV5-1 with TRBJ2-5; TRBD2 matches at 7 bases. The CDR3 spans 14 residues. CDR1 is SGHRS, CDR2 YFSETQ, per germline. V shed 0 bases, J shed 7 bases, and the junction held 6 bases outside the gene matches. The CDR3 DNA follows: TGCGCCAGCAGCTTGGATCGGGAGGCCGGGACCCAGTACTTC. Its translation: CASSLDREAGTQYF. The entire variable domain, with the rest obtained from reference TRBV5-1 and TRBJ2-5, is as follows: KAGVTQTPRYLIKTRGQQVTLSCSPISGHRSVSWYQQTPGQGLQFLFEYFSETQRNKGNFPGRFSGRQFSNSRSEMNVSTLELGDSALYLCASSLDREAGTQYFGPGTRLLVL.

V and J are TRBV10-3 and TRBJ2-7, with D tentatively TRBD2 (6 bases). Trimming shortened V by 6 bases and J by 6 bases, and 15 bases separated the two germline ends. The CDR3 is made up of 13 amino acids. Germline-derived CDR1 and CDR2 are ENHRY and SYGVKD. CDR3 region: CAISDELTSEQYF. The CDR3 DNA sequence: TGTGCCATCAGCGACGAGCTGACTAGCGAGCAGTACTTC.

This clonotype was seen a few times. This chain connects TRBV4-1 to TRBJ2-7, with D possibly TRBD2 on 5 matching bases. V dropped 6 bases and J dropped 6 bases, with 18 bases sitting between them. This CDR3 has 14 residues. Per germline, CDR1 MGHRA and CDR2 YSYEKL. The DNA for the CDR3 is TGCGCCAGCAGTCGGAGGTCGTCGGGCGCCGAGCAGTACTTC. Translating gives CASSRRSSGAEQYF.

This chain connects TRBV12-3 or TRBV12-4 to TRBJ2-7; tentatively, D is TRBD2 (5 bases). CDR3 size: 14 residues. Deletions cut 7 bases from V and 6 bases from J, with 19 bases between. This CDR3 reads CASILDRVGSEQYF. The CDR3 coding sequence is TGTGCCAGCATCCTAGATCGGGTAGGGAGCGAGCAGTACTTC.

The sample holds many counts of this clonotype. V and J are TRBV7-2 and TRBJ2-1; 9 positions match TRBD1. The CDR3 extends over 18 amino acids. The trim removed 6 bases at V and 6 bases at J, leaving 18 bases unmatched. The germline V gene encodes CDR1 SGHTA and CDR2 FQGNSA. The CDR3 DNA sequence: TGTGCCAGCAGGCTAGCGAGCGGACAGGGGAGTAAGGGCAATGAGCAGTTCTTC. Residues: CASRLASGQGSKGNEQFF.

The chain recombines TRBV30 with TRBJ2-2; D remains unclear. The V and J ends lost 2 bases and 2 bases respectively, with 3 bases between them. This CDR3 spans 12 amino acids. Germline V CDR1 and CDR2: GTSNPN, SVGIG (reference sequence). The CDR3 region is CAWSSNTGELFF. The CDR3 DNA reads TGTGCCTGGAGTAGCAACACCGGGGAGCTGTTTTTT.

The CDR3 is CASSTLDGTYNEQFF. The CDR3 nucleotides read TGTGCCAGTAGTACCTTAGACGGCACCTACAATGAGCAGTTCTTC. The chain couples TRBV19 to TRBJ2-1; D unclear. Germline values: CDR1 LNHDA, CDR2 SQIVND (reference sequence). The CDR3 runs to 15 residues. V was cut by 4 bases and J by 2 bases, with 12 bases left in between.